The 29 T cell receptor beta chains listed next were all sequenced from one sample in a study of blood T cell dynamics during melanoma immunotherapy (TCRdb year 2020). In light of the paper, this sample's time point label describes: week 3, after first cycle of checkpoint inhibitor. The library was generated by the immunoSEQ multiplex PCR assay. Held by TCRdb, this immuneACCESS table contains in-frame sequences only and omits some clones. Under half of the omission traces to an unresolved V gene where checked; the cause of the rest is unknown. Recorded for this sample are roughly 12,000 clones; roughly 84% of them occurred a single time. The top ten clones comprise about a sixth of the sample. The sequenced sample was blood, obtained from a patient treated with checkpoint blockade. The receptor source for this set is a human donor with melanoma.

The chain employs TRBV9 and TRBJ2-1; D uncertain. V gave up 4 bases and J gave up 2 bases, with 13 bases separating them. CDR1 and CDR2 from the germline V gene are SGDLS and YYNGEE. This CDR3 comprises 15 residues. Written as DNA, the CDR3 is TGTGCCAGCAGCCCCCAGACCGTAGCCTACAATGAGCAGTTCTTC. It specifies CASSPQTVAYNEQFF.

Written as DNA, the CDR3 is TGTGCCAGCAGCCAAGGGGGCGCGTCTGGAAACACCATATATTTT. Protein: CASSQGGASGNTIYF. The rearrangement uses TRBV6-5 and TRBJ1-3; 7 nucleotides align to TRBD1. Germline V CDR1 and CDR2: MNHEY, SVGAGI. The CDR3 is 15 amino acids. V was clipped by 6 bases and J by 1 base; unmatched bases: 6.

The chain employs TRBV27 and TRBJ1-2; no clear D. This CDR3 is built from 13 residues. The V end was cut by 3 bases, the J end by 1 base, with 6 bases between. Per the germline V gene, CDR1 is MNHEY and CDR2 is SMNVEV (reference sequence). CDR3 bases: TGTGCCAGCAGTTTCGCAGATAACTATGGCTACACCTTC. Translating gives CASSFADNYGYTF.

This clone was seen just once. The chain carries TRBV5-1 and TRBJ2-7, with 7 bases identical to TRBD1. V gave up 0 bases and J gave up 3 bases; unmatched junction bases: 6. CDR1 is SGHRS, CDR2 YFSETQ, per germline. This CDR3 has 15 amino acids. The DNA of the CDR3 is TGCGCCAGCAGCTTGGAGGGGACAGCTTACTACGAGCAGTACTTC. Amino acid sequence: CASSLEGTAYYEQYF.

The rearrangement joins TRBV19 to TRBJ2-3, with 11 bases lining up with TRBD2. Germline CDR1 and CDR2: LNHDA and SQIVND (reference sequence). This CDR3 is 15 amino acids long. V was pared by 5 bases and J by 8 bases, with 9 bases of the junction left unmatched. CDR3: CASSASGRLMGTQYF. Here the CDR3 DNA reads TGTGCCAGTAGTGCTAGCGGGAGGCTCATGGGTACGCAGTATTTT.

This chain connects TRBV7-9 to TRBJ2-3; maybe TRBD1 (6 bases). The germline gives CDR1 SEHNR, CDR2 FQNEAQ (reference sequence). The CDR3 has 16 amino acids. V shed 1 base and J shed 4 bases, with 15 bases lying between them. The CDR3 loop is CASSLVVGRGSDTQYF. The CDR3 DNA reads TGTGCCAGCAGCTTAGTGGTGGGCAGGGGCTCAGATACGCAGTATTTT.

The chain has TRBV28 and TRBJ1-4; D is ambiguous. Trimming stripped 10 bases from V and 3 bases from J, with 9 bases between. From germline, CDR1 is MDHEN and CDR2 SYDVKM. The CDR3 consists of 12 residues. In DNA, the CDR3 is TGTGCCACCCGGAGGTCTAATGAAAAACTGTTTTTT. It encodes CATRRSNEKLFF. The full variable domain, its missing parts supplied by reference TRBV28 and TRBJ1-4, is DVKVTQSSRYLVKRTGEKVFLECVQDMDHENMFWYRQDPGLGLRLIYFSYDVKMKEKGDIPEGYSVSREKKERFSLILESASTNQTSMYLCATRRSNEKLFFGSGTQLSVL.

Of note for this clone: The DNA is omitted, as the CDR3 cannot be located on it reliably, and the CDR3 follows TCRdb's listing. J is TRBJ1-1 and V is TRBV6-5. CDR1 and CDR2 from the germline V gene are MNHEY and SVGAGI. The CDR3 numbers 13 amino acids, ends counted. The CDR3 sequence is CASSSSGGLLAFF.

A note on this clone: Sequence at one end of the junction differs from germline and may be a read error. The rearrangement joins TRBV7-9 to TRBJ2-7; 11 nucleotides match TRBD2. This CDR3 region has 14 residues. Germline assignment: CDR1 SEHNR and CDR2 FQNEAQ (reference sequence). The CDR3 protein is CASSVAGGTYEQYF. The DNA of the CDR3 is TGTGCCAGCAGCGTAGCGGGGGGGACCTACGAGCAGTACTTC.

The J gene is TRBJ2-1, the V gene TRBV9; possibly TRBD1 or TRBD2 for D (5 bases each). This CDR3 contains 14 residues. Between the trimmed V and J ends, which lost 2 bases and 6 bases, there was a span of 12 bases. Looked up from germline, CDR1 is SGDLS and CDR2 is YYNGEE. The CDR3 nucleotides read TGTGCCAGCAGCGTCGGGGACCCGGGCAATGAGCAGTTCTTC. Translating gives CASSVGDPGNEQFF.

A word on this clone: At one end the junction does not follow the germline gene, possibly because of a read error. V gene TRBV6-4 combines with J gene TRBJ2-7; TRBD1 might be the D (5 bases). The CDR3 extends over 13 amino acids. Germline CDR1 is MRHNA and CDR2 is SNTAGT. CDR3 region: CASSYSGSDEQYF. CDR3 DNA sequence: TGTGCCAGCAGTTACTCAGGGTCCGACGAGCAGTACTTC.

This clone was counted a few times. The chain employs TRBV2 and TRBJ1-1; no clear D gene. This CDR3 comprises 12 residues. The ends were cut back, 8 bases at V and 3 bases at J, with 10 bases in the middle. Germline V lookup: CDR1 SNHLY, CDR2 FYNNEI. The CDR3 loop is CASGQEYTEAFF. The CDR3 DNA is TGTGCCAGCGGGCAGGAGTACACTGAAGCTTTCTTT.

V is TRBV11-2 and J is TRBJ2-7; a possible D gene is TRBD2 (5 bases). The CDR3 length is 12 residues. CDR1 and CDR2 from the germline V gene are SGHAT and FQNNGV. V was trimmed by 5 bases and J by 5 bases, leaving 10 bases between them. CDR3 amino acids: CASSPPGDEQYF. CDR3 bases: TGTGCCAGCAGCCCACCCGGGGACGAGCAGTACTTC.

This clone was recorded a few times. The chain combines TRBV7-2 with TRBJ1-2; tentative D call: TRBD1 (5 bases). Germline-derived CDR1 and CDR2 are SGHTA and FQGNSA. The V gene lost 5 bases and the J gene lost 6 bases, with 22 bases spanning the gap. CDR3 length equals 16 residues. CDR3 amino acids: CASSDSDTVGRDGYTF. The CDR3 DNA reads TGTGCCAGCAGCGACTCGGACACCGTGGGACGAGATGGCTACACCTTC.

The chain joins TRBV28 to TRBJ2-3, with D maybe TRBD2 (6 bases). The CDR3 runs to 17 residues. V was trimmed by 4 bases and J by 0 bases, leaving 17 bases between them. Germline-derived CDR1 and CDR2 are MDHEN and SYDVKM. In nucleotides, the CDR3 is TGTGCCAGCAGTTCAGGAGGGTGGCGGACTAGCACAGATACGCAGTATTTT. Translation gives CASSSGGWRTSTDTQYF.

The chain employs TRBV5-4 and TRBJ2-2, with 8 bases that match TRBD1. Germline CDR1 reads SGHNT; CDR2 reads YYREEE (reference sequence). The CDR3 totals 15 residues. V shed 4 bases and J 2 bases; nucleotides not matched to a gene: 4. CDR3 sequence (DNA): TGTGCCAGCAGCCGGACAGGGTATAACACCGGGGAGCTGTTTTTT. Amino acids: CASSRTGYNTGELFF.

CDR3 amino acids: CASSQTSGGPDTQYF. In DNA form, the CDR3 reads TGTGCCAGCAGCCAAACTAGCGGGGGGCCAGATACGCAGTATTTT. This sequence joins TRBV4-2 and TRBJ2-3; 12 nucleotides line up with TRBD2. The CDR3 has 15 amino acids. Losses at the gene ends were 2 bases for V and 4 bases for J; bases not matched to a gene: 1. Germline V gene data show CDR1 as LGHNA and CDR2 as YNFKEQ.

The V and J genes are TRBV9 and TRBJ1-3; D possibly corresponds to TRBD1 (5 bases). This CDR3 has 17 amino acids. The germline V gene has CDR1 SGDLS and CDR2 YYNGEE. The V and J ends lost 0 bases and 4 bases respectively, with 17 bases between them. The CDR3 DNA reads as TGTGCCAGCAGCGTAGCTGGTCAGGGACTTGTAGGAAACACCATATATTTT. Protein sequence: CASSVAGQGLVGNTIYF.

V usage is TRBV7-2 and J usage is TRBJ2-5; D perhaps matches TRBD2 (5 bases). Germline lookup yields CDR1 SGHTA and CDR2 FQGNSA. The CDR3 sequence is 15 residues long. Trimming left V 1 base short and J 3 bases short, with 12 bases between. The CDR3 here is CASSLVRTGKETQYF. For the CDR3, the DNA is TGTGCCAGCAGCTTAGTCCGGACGGGAAAAGAGACCCAGTACTTC. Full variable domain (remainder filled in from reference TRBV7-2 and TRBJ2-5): GAGVSQSPSNKVTEKGKDVELRCDPISGHTALYWYRQSLGQGLEFLIYFQGNSAPDKSGLPSDRFSAERTGGSVSTLTIQRTQQEDSAVYLCASSLVRTGKETQYFGPGTRLLVL.

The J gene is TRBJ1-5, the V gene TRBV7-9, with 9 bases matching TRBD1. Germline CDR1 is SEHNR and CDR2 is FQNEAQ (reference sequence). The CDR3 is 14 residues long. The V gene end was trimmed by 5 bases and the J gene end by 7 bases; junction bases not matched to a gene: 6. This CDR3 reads CASSAPGQGQPQHF. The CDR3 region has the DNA TGTGCCAGCAGCGCCCCGGGACAGGGACAGCCCCAGCATTTT.

CDR3 DNA: TGTGCCAGCGAGGGAGGCGGTCACAATGAGCAGTTCTTC. This codes for CASEGGGHNEQFF. The rearrangement joins TRBV21-1 to TRBJ2-1; TRBD2, the table's D call, lacks a check against the DNA. TRBV21-1 is a pseudogene segment. This CDR3 spans 13 amino acids.

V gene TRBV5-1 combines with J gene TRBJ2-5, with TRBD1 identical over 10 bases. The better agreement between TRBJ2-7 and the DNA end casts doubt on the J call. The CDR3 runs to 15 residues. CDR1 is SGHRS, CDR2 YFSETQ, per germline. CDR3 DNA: TGCGCCAGCAGCCCTGAGGGACAGGGGCATTACGAGCAGTACTTC. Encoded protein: CASSPEGQGHYEQYF.

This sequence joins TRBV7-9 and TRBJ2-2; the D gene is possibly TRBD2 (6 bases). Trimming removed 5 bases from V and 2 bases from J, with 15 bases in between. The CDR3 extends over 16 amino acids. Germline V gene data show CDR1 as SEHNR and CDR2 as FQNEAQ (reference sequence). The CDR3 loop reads CASSPSGLRNTGELFF. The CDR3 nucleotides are TGTGCCAGCAGCCCATCGGGACTGCGAAACACCGGGGAGCTGTTTTTT. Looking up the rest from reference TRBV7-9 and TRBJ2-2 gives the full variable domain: DTGVSQNPRHKITKRGQNVTFRCDPISEHNRLYWYRQTLGQGPEFLTYFQNEAQLEKSRLLSDRFSAERPKGSFSTLEIQRTEQGDSAMYLCASSPSGLRNTGELFFGEGSRLTVL.

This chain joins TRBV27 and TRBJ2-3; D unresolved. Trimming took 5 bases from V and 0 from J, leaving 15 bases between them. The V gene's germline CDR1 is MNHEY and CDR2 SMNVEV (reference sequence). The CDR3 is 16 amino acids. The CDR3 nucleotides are TGTGCCAGCAGTCCCACGGACGGGTCTAGCACAGATACGCAGTATTTT. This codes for CASSPTDGSSTDTQYF.

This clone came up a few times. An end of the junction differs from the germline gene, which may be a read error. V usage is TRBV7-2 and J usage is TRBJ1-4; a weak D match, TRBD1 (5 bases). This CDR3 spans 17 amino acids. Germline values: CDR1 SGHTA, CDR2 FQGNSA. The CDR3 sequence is CASSQGSGRPTNEKLFF. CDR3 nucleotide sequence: TGCGCCAGCAGCCAAGGGTCGGGGCGGCCAACTAATGAAAAACTGTTTTTT.

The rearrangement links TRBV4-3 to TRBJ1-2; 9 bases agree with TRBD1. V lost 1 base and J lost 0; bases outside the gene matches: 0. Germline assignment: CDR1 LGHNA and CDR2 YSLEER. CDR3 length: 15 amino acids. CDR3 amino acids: CASSQGTGANYGYTF. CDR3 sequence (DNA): TGCGCCAGCAGCCAAGGGACAGGGGCTAACTATGGCTACACCTTC.

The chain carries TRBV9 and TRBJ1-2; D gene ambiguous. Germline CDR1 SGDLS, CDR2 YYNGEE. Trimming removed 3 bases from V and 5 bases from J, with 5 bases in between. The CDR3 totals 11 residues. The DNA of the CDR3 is TGTGCCAGCAGCGCGGGATATGGCTACACCTTC. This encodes CASSAGYGYTF.

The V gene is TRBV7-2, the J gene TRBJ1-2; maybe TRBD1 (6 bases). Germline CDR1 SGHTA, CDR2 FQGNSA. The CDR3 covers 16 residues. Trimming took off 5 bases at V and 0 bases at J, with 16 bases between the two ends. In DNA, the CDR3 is TGTGCCAGCAGCCACTTCCCGGGGGCAGCTAACTATGGCTACACCTTC. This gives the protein CASSHFPGAANYGYTF.

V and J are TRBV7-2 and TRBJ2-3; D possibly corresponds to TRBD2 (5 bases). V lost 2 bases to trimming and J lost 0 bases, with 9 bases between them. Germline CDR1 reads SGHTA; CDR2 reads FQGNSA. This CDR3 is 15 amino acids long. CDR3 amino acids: CASSLYPGSTDTQYF. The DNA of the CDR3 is TGTGCCAGCAGCTTATACCCGGGGAGCACAGATACGCAGTATTTT.